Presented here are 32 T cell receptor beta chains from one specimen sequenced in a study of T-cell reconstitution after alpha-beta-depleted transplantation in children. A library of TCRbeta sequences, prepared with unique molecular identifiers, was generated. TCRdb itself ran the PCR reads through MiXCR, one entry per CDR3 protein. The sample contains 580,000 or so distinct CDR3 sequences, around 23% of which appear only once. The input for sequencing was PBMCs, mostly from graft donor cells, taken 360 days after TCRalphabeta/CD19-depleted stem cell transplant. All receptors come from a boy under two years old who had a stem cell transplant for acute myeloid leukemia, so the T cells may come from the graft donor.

CDR3 region: CASSSTGKEQFF. For the CDR3, the DNA is TGTGCCAGCAGCTCAACAGGGAAGGAGCAGTTCTTC. This sequence joins TRBV11-2 and TRBJ2-1; possibly TRBD1 for D (6 bases). Germline V gene sequence: CDR1 SGHAT, CDR2 FQNNGV. V was clipped by 4 bases and J by 10 bases, with 11 bases between them. This CDR3 region has 12 residues.

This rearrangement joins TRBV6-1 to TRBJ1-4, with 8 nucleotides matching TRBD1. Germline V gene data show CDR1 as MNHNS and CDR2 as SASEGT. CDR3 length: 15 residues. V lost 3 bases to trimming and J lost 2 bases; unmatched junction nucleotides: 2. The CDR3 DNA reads TGTGCCAGCAGTGAGGACAGGGCGACTAATGAAAAACTGTTTTTT. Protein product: CASSEDRATNEKLFF.

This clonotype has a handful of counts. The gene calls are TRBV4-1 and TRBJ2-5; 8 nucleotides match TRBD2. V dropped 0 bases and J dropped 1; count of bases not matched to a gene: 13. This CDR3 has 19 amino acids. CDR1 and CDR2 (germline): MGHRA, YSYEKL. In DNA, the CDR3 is TGCGCCAGCAGCCAAGATTTTCCGGGACTAGACCCCCTCCAAGAGACCCAGTACTTC. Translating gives CASSQDFPGLDPLQETQYF.

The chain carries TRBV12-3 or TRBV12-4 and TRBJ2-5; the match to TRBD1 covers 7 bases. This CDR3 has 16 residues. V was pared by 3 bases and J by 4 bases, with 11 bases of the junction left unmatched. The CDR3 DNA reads TGTGCCAGCAGTTTTGTGGGGACGACAGGGACAGAGACCCAGTACTTC. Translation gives CASSFVGTTGTETQYF.

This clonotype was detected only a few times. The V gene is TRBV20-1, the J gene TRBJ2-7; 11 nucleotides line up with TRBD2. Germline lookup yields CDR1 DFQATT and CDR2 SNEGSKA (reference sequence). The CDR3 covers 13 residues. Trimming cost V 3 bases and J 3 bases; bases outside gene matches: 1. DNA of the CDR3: TGCAGTGCTAGGACTAGCGGGGACTACGAGCAGTACGTC. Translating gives CSARTSGDYEQYV.

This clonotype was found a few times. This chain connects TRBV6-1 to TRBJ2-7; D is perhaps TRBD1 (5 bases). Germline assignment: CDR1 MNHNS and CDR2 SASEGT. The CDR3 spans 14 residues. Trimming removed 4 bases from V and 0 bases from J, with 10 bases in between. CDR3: CASSGTQSSYEQYV. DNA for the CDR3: TGTGCCAGCAGTGGGACACAGAGCTCCTACGAGCAGTACGTC.

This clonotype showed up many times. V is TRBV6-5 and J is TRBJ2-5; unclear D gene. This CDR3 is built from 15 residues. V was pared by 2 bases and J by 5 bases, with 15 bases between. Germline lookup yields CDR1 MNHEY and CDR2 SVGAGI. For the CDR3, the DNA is TGTGCCAGCAGTTACGGTCTAGGGTTGGTTGAGACCCAGTACTTC. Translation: CASSYGLGLVETQYF.

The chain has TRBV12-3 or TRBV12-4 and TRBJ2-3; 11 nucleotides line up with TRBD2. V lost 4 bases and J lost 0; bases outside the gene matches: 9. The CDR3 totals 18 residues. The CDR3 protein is CASSSGRLAGGSTDTQYF. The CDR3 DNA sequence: TGTGCCAGCAGTTCGGGACGTCTAGCGGGGGGAAGCACAGATACGCAGTATTTT.

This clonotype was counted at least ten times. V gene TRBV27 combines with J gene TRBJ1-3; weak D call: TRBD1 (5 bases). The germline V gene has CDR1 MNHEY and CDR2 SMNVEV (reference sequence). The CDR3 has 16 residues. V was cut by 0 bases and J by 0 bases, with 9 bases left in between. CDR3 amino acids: CASSLSRDDSGNTIYF. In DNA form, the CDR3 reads TGTGCCAGCAGTTTATCGAGGGACGACTCTGGAAACACCATATATTTT.

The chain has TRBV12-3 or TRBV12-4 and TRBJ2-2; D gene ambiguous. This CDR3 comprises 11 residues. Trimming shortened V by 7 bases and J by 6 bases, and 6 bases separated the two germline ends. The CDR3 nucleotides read TGTGCCAGCACCCCAGCCGGGGAGCTGTTTTTT. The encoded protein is CASTPAGELFF.

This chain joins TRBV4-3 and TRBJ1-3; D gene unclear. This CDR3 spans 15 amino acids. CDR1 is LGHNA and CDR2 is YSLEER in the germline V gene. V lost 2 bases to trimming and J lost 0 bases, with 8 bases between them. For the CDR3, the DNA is TGCGCCAGCAGCCAAACGCGGATCTCTGGAAACACCATATATTTT. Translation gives CASSQTRISGNTIYF.

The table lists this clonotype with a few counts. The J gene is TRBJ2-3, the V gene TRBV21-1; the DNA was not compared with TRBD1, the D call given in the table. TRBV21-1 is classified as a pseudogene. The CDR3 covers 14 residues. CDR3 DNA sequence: TGTGCCCCCCCTTGTAGCGGTTCCACAGATACGCAGTATTTT. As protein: CAPPCSGSTDTQYF.

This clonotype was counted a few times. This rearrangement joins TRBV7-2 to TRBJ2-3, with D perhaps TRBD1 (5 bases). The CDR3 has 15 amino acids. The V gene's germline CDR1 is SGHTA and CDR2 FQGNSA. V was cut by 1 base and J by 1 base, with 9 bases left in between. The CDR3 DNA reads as TGTGCCAGCAGCTTAGATGGGGCCCGCACAGATACGCAGTATTTT. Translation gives CASSLDGARTDTQYF.

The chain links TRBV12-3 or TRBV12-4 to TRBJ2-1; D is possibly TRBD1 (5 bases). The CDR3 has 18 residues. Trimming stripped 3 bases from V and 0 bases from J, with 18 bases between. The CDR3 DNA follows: TGTGCCAGCAGTTTTCGTATCGACAGTCTCAGCTCCTACAATGAGCAGTTCTTC. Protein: CASSFRIDSLSSYNEQFF.

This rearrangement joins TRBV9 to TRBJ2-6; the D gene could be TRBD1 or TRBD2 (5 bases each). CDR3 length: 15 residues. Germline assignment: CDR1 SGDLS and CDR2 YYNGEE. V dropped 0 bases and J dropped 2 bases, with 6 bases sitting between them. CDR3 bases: TGTGCCAGCAGCGTAGGAGGGGCTGGGGCCAACGTCCTGACTTTC. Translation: CASSVGGAGANVLTF.

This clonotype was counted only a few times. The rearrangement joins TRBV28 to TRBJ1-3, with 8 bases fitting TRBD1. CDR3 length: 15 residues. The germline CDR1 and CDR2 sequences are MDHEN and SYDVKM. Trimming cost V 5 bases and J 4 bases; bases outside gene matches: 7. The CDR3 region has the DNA TGTGCCAGCAGTAAGGACAGGGTAGGAGGAAACACCATATATTTT. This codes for CASSKDRVGGNTIYF.

This CDR3 is CASSLDYRRGGELFF. The CDR3 nucleotides are TGTGCCAGCAGTCTCGACTACAGGAGGGGCGGGGAGCTGTTTTTT. The chain employs TRBV28 and TRBJ2-2, with a weak D call TRBD2 (6 bases). V lost 5 bases and J 7 bases, leaving 17 bases between the germline ends. Germline CDR1 is MDHEN and CDR2 is SYDVKM. The CDR3 consists of 15 residues.

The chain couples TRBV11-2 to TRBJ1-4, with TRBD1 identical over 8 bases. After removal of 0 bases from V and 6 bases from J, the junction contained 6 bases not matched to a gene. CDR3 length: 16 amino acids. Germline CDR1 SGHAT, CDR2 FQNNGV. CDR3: CASSLEVPGQDEKLFF. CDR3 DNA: TGTGCCAGCAGCTTAGAGGTCCCGGGACAGGATGAAAAACTGTTTTTT. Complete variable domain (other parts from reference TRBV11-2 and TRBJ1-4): EAGVAQSPRYKIIEKRQSVAFWCNPISGHATLYWYQQILGQGPKLLIQFQNNGVVDDSQLPKDRFSAERLKGVDSTLKIQPAKLEDSAVYLCASSLEVPGQDEKLFFGSGTQLSVL.

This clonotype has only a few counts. CDR3 DNA sequence: TGTGCCAGCAGCCCCAGGGACACATACATTTCCTACGAGCAGTACTTC. Amino acid sequence: CASSPRDTYISYEQYF. The chain employs TRBV12-3 or TRBV12-4 and TRBJ2-7; D possibly corresponds to TRBD1 (6 bases). V lost 6 bases, J lost 1 base, and 19 bases lay in between. This CDR3 region has 16 residues.

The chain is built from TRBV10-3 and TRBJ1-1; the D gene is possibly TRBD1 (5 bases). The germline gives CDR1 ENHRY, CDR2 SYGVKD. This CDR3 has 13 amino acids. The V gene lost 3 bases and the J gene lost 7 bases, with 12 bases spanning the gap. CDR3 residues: CAISDPGRIEAFF. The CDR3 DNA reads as TGTGCCATCAGTGACCCGGGACGGATTGAAGCTTTCTTT.

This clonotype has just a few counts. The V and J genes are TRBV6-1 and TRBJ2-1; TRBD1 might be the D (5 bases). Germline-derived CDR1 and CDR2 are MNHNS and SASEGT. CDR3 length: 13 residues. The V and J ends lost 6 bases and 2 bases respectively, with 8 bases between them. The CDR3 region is CASRRGAYNEQFF. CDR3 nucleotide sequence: TGTGCCAGCAGAAGGGGCGCCTACAATGAGCAGTTCTTC.

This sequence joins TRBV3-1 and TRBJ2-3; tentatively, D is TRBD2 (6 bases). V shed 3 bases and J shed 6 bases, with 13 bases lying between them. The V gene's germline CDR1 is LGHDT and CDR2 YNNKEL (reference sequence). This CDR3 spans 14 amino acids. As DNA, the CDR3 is TGTGCCAGCAGCCATGCGGGGACCGCTGATACGCAGTATTTT. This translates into CASSHAGTADTQYF.

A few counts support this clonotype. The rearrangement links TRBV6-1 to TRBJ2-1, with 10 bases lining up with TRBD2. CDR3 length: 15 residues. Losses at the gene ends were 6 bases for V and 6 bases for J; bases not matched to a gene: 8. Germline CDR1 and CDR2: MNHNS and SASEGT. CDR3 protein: CASRIQRGGLNEQFF. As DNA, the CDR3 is TGTGCCAGCAGAATCCAGCGGGGGGGCCTCAATGAGCAGTTCTTC.

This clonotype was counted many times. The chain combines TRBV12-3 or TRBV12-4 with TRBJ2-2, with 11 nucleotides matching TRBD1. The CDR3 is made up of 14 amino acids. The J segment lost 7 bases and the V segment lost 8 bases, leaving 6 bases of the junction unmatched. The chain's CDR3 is CASSDRGPNGELFF. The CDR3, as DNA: TGTGCCAGCTCGGACAGGGGGCCAAACGGGGAGCTGTTTTTT.

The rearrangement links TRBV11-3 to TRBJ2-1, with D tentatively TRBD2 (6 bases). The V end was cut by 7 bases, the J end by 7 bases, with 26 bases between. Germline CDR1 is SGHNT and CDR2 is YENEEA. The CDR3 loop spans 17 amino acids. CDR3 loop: CASTPEVARGSRNEQFF. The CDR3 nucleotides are TGTGCCAGCACCCCCGAGGTAGCTCGGGGGAGTAGGAATGAGCAGTTCTTC.

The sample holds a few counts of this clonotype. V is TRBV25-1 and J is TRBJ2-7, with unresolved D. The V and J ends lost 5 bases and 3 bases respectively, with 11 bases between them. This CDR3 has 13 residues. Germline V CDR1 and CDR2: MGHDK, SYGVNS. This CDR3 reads CASSTPTDYEQYF. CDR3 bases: TGTGCCAGCAGTACCCCAACCGACTACGAGCAGTACTTC.

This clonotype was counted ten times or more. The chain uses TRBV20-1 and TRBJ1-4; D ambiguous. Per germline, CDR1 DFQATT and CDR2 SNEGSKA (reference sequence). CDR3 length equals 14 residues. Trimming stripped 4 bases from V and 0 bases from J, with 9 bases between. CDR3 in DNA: TGCAGTGCTAAATCGGGTGCAACTAATGAAAAACTGTTTTTT. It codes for CSAKSGATNEKLFF.

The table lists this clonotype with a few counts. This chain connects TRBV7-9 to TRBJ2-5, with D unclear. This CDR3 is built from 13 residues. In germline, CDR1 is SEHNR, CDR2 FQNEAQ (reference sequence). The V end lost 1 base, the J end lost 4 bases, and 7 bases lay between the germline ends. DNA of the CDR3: TGTGCCAGCAGCTTAGAGCTAGGAGAGACCCAGTACTTC. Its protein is CASSLELGETQYF. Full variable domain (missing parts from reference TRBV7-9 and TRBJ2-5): DTGVSQNPRHKITKRGQNVTFRCDPISEHNRLYWYRQTLGQGPEFLTYFQNEAQLEKSRLLSDRFSAERPKGSFSTLEIQRTEQGDSAMYLCASSLELGETQYFGPGTRLLVL.

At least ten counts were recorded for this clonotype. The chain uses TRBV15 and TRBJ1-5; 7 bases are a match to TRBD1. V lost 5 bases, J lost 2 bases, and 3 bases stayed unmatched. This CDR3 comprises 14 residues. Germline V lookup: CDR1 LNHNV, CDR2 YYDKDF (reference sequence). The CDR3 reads CATSPDRGNQPQHF. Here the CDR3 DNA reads TGTGCCACCAGCCCCGACAGGGGCAATCAGCCCCAGCATTTT.

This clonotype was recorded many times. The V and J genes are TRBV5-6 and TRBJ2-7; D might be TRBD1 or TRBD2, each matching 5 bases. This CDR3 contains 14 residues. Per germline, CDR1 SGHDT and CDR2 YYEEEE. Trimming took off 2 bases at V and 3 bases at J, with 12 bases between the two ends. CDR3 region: CASSFSTEGYEQYV. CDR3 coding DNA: TGTGCCAGCAGCTTCTCGACAGAGGGCTACGAGCAGTACGTC.

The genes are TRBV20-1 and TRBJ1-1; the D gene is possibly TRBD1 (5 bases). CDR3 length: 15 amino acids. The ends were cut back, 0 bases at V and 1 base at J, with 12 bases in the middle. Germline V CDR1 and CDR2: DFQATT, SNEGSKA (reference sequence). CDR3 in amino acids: CSARDFGGGNTEAFF. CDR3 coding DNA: TGCAGTGCTAGAGATTTTGGGGGAGGGAACACTGAAGCTTTCTTT.

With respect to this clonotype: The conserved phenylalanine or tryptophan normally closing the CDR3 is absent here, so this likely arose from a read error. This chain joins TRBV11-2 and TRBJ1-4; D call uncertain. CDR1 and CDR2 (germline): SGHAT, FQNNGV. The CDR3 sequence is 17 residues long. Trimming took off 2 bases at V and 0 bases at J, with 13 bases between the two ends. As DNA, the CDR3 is TGTGCCAGCAGCTTAACCCCCCGCCCATCAACTAATGAAAAACTGTTTTTA. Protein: CASSLTPRPSTNEKLFL.